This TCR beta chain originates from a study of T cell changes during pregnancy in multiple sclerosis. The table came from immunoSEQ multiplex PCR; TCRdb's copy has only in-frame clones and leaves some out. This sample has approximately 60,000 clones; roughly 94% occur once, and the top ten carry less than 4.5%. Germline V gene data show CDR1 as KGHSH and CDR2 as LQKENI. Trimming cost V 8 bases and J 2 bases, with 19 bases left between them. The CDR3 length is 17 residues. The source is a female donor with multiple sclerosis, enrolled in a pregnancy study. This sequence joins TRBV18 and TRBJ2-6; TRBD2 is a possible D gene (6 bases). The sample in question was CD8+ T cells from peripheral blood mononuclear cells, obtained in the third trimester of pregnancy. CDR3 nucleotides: TGTGCCAGCCTGGTGGAGGGGCTCCCTACTGGGGCCAACGTCCTGACTTTC. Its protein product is CASLVEGLPTGANVLTF.